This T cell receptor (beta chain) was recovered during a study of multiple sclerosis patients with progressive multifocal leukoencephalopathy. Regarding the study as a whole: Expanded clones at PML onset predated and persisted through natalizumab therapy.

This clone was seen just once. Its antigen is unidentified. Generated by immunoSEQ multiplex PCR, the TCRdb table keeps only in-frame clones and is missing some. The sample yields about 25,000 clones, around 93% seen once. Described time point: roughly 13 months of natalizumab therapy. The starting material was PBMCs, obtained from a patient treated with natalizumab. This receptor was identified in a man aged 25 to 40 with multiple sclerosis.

This CDR3 is CASSPGTSGVHEQFF. Written as DNA, the CDR3 is TGTGCCAGCAGTCCCGGGACTAGCGGGGTACATGAGCAGTTCTTC. The chain employs TRBV2 and TRBJ2-1, with TRBD2 matching over 13 bases. V lost 5 bases to trimming and J lost 8 bases; unmatched junction nucleotides: 6. Looked up from germline, CDR1 is SNHLY and CDR2 is FYNNEI. This CDR3 has 15 amino acids. Complete variable domain (other parts from reference TRBV2 and TRBJ2-1): EPEVTQTPSHQVTQMGQEVILRCVPISNHLYFYWYRQILGQKVEFLVSFYNNEISEKSEIFDDQFSVERPDGSNFTLKIRSTKLEDSAMYFCASSPGTSGVHEQFFGPGTRLTVL.